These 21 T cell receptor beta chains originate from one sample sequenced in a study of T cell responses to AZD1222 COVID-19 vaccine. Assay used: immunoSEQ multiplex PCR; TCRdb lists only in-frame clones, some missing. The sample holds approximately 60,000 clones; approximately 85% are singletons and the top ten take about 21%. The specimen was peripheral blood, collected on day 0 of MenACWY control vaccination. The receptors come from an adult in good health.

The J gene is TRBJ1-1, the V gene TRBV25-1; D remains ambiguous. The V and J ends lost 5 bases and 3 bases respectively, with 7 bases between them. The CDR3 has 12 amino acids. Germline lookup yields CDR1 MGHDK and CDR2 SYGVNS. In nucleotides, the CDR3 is TGTGCCAGCAGTCGGGTGGACACTGAAGCTTTCTTT. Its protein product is CASSRVDTEAFF.

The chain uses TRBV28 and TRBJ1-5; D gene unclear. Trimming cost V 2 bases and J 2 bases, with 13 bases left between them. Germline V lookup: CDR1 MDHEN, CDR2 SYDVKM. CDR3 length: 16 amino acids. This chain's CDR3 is CASSLLLAVGNQPQHF. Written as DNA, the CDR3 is TGTGCCAGCAGTTTACTCCTAGCCGTTGGCAATCAGCCCCAGCATTTT. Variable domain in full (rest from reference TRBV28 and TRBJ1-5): DVKVTQSSRYLVKRTGEKVFLECVQDMDHENMFWYRQDPGLGLRLIYFSYDVKMKEKGDIPEGYSVSREKKERFSLILESASTNQTSMYLCASSLLLAVGNQPQHFGDGTRLSIL.

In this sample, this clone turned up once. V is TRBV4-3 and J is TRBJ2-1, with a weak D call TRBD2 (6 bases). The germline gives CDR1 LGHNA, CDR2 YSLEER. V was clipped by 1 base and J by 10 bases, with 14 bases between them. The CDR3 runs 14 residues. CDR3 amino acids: CASSQAGGGYEQFF. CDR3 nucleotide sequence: TGCGCCAGCAGCCAAGCTGGTGGGGGGTACGAGCAGTTCTTC.

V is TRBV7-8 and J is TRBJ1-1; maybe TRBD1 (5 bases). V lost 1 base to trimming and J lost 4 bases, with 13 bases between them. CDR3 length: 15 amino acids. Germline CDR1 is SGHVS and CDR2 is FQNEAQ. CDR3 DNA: TGTGCCAGCAGCTTAGTGGTCAGGGAGGGCACTGAAGCTTTCTTT. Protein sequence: CASSLVVREGTEAFF.

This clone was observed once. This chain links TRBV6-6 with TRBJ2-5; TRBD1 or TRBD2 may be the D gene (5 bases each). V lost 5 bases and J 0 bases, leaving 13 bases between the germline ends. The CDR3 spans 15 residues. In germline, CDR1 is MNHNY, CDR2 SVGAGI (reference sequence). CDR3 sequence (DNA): TGTGCCAGCAGTATCGGGGCAGTGTACCAAGAGACCCAGTACTTC. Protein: CASSIGAVYQETQYF.

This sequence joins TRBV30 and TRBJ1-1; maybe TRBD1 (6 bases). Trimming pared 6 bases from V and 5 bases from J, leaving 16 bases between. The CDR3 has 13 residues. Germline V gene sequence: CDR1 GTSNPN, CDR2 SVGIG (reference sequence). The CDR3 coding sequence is TGTGCCTGTCTATACAGGGAACGAACTGAAGCTTTCTTT. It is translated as CACLYRERTEAFF.

CDR3 nucleotide sequence: TGCGCCAGCAGCCAATCTACAGGGTTTGGCACTGAAGCTTTCTTT. Protein: CASSQSTGFGTEAFF. The V gene is TRBV5-1, the J gene TRBJ1-1; maybe TRBD1 (6 bases). V lost 4 bases and J 4 bases, leaving 17 bases between the germline ends. The CDR3 sequence is 15 residues long. Looked up from germline, CDR1 is SGHRS and CDR2 is YFSETQ.

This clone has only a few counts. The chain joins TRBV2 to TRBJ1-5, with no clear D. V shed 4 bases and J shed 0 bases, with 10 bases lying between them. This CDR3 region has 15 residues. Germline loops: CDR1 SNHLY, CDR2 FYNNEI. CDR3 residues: CASSVSQYSNQPQHF. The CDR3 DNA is TGTGCCAGCAGTGTTTCACAGTATAGCAATCAGCCCCAGCATTTT.

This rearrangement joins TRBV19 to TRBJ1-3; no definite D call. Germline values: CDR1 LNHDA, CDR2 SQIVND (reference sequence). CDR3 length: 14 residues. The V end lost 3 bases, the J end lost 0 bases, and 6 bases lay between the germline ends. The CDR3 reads CASSMASSGNTIYF. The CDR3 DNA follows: TGTGCCAGTAGTATGGCAAGCTCTGGAAACACCATATATTTT. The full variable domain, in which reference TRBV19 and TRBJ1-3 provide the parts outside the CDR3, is DGGITQSPKYLFRKEGQNVTLSCEQNLNHDAMYWYRQDPGQGLRLIYYSQIVNDFQKGDIAEGYSVSREKKESFPLTVTSAQKNPTAFYLCASSMASSGNTIYFGEGSWLTVV.

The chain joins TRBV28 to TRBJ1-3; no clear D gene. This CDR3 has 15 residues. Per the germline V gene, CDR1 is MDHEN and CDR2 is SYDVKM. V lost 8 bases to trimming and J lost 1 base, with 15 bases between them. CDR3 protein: CASVIGRGSGNTIYF. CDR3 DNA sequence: TGTGCCAGCGTAATCGGCAGAGGATCTGGAAACACCATATATTTT.

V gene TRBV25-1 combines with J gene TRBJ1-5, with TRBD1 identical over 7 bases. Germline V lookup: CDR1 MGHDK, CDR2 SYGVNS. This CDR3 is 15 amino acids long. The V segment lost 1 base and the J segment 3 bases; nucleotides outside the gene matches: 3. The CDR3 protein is CASSEWDSFNQPQHF. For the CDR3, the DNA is TGTGCCAGCAGTGAATGGGACAGTTTCAATCAGCCCCAGCATTTT.

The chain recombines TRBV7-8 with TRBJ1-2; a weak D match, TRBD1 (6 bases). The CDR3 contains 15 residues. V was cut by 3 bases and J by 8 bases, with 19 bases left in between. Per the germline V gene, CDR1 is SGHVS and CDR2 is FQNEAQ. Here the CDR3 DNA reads TGTGCCAGCAGCTTCCTCCCACGGGACACCGAAGGCTACACCTTC. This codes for CASSFLPRDTEGYTF.

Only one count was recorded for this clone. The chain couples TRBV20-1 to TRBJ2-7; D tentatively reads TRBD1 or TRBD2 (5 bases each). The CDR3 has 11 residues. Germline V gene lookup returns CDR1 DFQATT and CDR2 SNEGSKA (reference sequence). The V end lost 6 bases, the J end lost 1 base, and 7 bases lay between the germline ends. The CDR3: CSAGVSYEQYF. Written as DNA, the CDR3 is TGCAGTGCGGGGGTATCCTACGAGCAGTACTTC.

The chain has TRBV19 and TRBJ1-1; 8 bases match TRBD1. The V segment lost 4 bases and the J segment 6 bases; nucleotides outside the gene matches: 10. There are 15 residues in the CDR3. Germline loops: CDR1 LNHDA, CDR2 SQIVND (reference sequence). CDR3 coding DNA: TGTGCCAGTAGTACGATAACAGGGGGTAGGGCTGAAGCTTTCTTT. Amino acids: CASSTITGGRAEAFF.

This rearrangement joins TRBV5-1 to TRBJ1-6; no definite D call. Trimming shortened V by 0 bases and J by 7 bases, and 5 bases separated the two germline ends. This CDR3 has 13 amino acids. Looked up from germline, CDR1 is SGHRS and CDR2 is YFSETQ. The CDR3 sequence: CASSLVTNSPLHF. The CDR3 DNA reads TGCGCCAGCAGCTTGGTAACAAATTCACCCCTCCACTTT. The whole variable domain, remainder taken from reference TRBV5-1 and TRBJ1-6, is KAGVTQTPRYLIKTRGQQVTLSCSPISGHRSVSWYQQTPGQGLQFLFEYFSETQRNKGNFPGRFSGRQFSNSRSEMNVSTLELGDSALYLCASSLVTNSPLHFGNGTRLTVT.

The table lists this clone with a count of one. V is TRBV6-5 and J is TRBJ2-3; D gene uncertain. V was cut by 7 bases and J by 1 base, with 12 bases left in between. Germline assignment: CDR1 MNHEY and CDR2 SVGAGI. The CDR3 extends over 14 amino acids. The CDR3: CASMISEGTDTQYF. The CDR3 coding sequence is TGTGCCAGCATGATATCTGAGGGCACAGATACGCAGTATTTT.

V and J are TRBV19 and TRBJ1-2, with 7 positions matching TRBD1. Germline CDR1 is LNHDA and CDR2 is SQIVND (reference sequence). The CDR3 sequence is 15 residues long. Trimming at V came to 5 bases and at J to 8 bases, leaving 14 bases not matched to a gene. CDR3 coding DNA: TGTGCCAGTAGTCCTCCCCGACAGGGTCCTGGAGGCTACACCTTC. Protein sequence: CASSPPRQGPGGYTF.

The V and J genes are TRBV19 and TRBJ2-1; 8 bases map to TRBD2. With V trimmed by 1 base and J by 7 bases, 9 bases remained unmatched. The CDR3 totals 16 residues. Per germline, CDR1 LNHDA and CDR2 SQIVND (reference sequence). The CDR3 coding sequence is TGTGCCAGTAGTATAGCCGGGAGCGGGAGAATAAATGAGCAGTTCTTC. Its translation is CASSIAGSGRINEQFF. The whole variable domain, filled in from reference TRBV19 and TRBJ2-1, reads DGGITQSPKYLFRKEGQNVTLSCEQNLNHDAMYWYRQDPGQGLRLIYYSQIVNDFQKGDIAEGYSVSREKKESFPLTVTSAQKNPTAFYLCASSIAGSGRINEQFFGPGTRLTVL.

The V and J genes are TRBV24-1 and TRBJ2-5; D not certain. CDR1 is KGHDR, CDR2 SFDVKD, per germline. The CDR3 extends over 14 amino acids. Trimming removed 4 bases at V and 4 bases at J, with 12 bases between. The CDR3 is CATSDPLSGETQYF. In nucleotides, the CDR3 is TGTGCCACCAGTGACCCCTTGTCCGGAGAGACCCAGTACTTC.

Here the CDR3 reads CASSGIGTGVYEQYF. DNA for the CDR3: TGTGCCAGTAGCGGGATCGGGACAGGGGTCTACGAGCAGTACTTC. The rearrangement uses TRBV19 and TRBJ2-7; 10 bases align to TRBD1. Germline-derived CDR1 and CDR2 are LNHDA and SQIVND (reference sequence). J was trimmed by 3 bases and V by 6 bases; bases with no gene match: 8. This CDR3 is 15 amino acids long.

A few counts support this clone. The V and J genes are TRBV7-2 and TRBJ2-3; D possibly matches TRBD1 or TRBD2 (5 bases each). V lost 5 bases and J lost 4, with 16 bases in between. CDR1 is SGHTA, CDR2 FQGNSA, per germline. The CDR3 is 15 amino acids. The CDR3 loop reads CASSIRDDQADTQYF. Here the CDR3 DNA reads TGTGCCAGCAGCATACGGGACGACCAGGCAGATACGCAGTATTTT.